This record concerns one T cell receptor (beta chain) sequence. The antigen is undetermined. Sequence at one end of the junction differs from germline and may be a read error. Repertoires were generated with immunoSEQ multiplex PCR, while TCRdb's copy carries only in-frame clones and drops some. The repertoire holds approximately 17,000 clones, around 64% seen once, with about 10% in the top ten. This entry is derived from a study of vaccination effects on CD4 cells after COVID-19. In the study overall: After the second dose, samples were taken at median day 72.

Under the ViraFEST assay, PBMC were stimulated with viral peptide pools so that antigen-specific CD4+ T cells expanded. Sequencing was performed afterwards. It was after around 10 days of culture that CD4+ T cells were isolated. Every participant took two doses of the BNT162b2 or mRNA-1273 vaccine. Half of the medium was exchanged for IL-2 medium on both days 3 and 7. The CDR3 extends over 13 amino acids. Germline values: CDR1 SEHNR, CDR2 FQNEAQ (reference sequence). This TCR came from a human donor who received a COVID-19 vaccine. The chain joins TRBV7-9 to TRBJ1-2, with D unclear. The sequences come from CD4+ T cells from PBMCs cultured with SARS-CoV-2 spike peptides, collected after COVID-19 vaccination. The CDR3: CASSLAGGSGYTF. For the CDR3, the DNA is TGTGCCAGCAGCCTAGCGGGAGGGTCCGGCTACACCTTC.